This T cell receptor beta chain was sequenced for a study of blood T cell repertoires in COVID-19. In the study overall: The samples span acute and convalescent COVID-19 from the United States, Italy and Spain. The analysed material was cDNA or gDNA that came from T cells, B-cell-depleted T cells, or PBMCs.

Cohorts were assigned according to the clinical history that participants reported. Before being deemed recovered, Cohort 3 donors had two negative PCRs, clearance, or symptom resolution. V was clipped by 7 bases and J by 4 bases; unmatched bases: 9. CDR3 length: 14 residues. Germline values: CDR1 MDHEN, CDR2 SYDVKM. Sequencing used immunoSEQ multiplex PCR; TCRdb keeps in-frame clones, though not all of them. The table records about 180,000 clones, 88% of them present only once. Sample: PBMCs or T cells enriched from blood (not recorded which). The chain has TRBV28 and TRBJ1-2; 7 positions agree with TRBD1. The receptor was isolated from a woman in her late teens or twenties who had recovered from COVID-19. The CDR3 region is CASMRQGHFYGYTF. The CDR3 nucleotides read TGTGCCAGCATGCGACAGGGCCATTTCTATGGCTACACCTTC.